These 26 T cell receptor beta chains share one sample of origin, sequenced in a study of blood T cells in healthy people across ages. Combining a sample-barcoded 5' primer with a J-beta primer mix, a second PCR ran for roughly 7 to 12 cycles. One entry per CDR3 protein results from TCRdb running MiXCR on the 5' RACE reads. The sample holds 600,000 to 1,000,000 distinct CDR3 sequences, around 25% seen once. This sample also appeared in a second study, on T cells of mothers and their children.

The sample comprised blood. Source of these receptors: a boy between 10 and 17 years old in good health.

This clonotype was found a few times. This chain uses TRBV6-1 with TRBJ2-5; 11 bases agree with TRBD1. Judging by the DNA end, TRBJ2-1 fits better; the J call may be wrong. This CDR3 is built from 15 residues. Per the germline V gene, CDR1 is MNHNS and CDR2 is SASEGT. This CDR3 is CASSDLRDRGDEQFF. CDR3 bases: TGTGCCAGCAGTGACCTCCGGGACAGGGGGGATGAGCAGTTCTTC.

The CDR3 nucleotides are TGCGCCAGCAGCCAAGATATCCAGGGGATGAATGAAAAACTGTTTTTT. Its translation is CASSQDIQGMNEKLFF. V usage is TRBV4-1 and J usage is TRBJ1-4; D may be TRBD1 (6 bases). The V and J ends lost 0 bases and 5 bases respectively, with 13 bases between them. The CDR3 covers 16 residues. Germline V CDR1 and CDR2: MGHRA, YSYEKL.

Regarding this clonotype: The junction departs from germline at one end; a sequencing error may be responsible. The CDR3 DNA sequence: TGCGCCAGCAGCGATGACGGGGGGCGGGTCACTGAAGCTCTCTTT. It yields the protein CASSDDGGRVTEALF. The chain combines TRBV5-1 with TRBJ1-1, with a weak D call TRBD1 (6 bases). The CDR3 length is 15 residues. Germline CDR1 is SGHRS and CDR2 is YFSETQ.

V gene TRBV7-9 combines with J gene TRBJ1-5; D gene unclear. Germline V gene data show CDR1 as SEHNR and CDR2 as FQNEAQ (reference sequence). Deletions cut 3 bases from V and 7 bases from J, with 13 bases between. The CDR3 has 14 residues. CDR3 residues: CASSFGLGDQPQHF. CDR3 DNA sequence: TGTGCCAGCAGCTTCGGTTTGGGTGACCAGCCCCAGCATTTT.

The rearrangement links TRBV4-1 to TRBJ1-2; TRBD1 aligns across 10 bases. Looked up from germline, CDR1 is MGHRA and CDR2 is YSYEKL. The CDR3 runs to 18 residues. J was trimmed by 0 bases and V by 4 bases; bases with no gene match: 11. CDR3 sequence: CASSRGTGDGLSNYGYTF. The CDR3 DNA follows: TGCGCCAGCAGCCGCGGGACAGGGGACGGGCTCTCTAACTATGGCTACACCTTC.

This clonotype was seen more than once but under ten times. V usage is TRBV14 and J usage is TRBJ1-1; D call uncertain. Trimming took 3 bases from V and 4 from J, leaving 9 bases between them. The CDR3 is 13 amino acids. Germline V CDR1 and CDR2: SGHDN, FVKESK. The CDR3 here is CASSQGPVTEAFF. CDR3 bases: TGTGCCAGCAGCCAGGGCCCCGTCACTGAAGCTTTCTTT.

The chain joins TRBV20-1 to TRBJ2-7; possibly TRBD1 for D (5 bases). This CDR3 spans 13 amino acids. Germline values: CDR1 DFQATT, CDR2 SNEGSKA (reference sequence). V was pared by 2 bases and J by 7 bases, with 15 bases between. This chain's CDR3 is CSARRDSASEQYF. The CDR3 DNA reads TGCAGTGCTAGACGTGACAGTGCGTCTGAGCAGTACTTC.

Many counts were recorded for this clonotype. The V call is TRBV12-3 or TRBV12-4, the J call TRBJ1-2, with D maybe TRBD1 (6 bases). Trimming shortened V by 6 bases and J by 4 bases, and 9 bases separated the two germline ends. The CDR3 sequence is 12 residues long. In nucleotides, the CDR3 is TGTGCCAGCAGCCCCAGGGGCTATGGCTACACCTTC. This encodes CASSPRGYGYTF.

CDR3 sequence: CASSLELGRGQETQYF. The CDR3, as DNA: TGTGCCAGCAGCTTAGAACTGGGACGAGGACAAGAGACCCAGTACTTC. The J gene is TRBJ2-5, the V gene TRBV7-2, with D tentatively TRBD1 or TRBD2 (5 bases each). The CDR3 consists of 16 residues. V was clipped by 1 base and J by 2 bases, with 14 bases between them. Looked up from germline, CDR1 is SGHTA and CDR2 is FQGNSA.

This clonotype was recorded a few times. The chain is built from TRBV7-2 and TRBJ2-3, with 8 bases that match TRBD2. This CDR3 contains 16 residues. Trimming took 5 bases from V and 6 from J; bases not matched to a gene: 13. Germline assignment: CDR1 SGHTA and CDR2 FQGNSA. The CDR3 nucleotides read TGTGCCAGCAGCCCCCCCGGACTAGCTGGCGGGGATACGCAGTATTTT. As protein: CASSPPGLAGGDTQYF.

For this clonotype: One junction end disagrees with the germline gene, perhaps due to a read error. The V gene is TRBV3-1, the J gene TRBJ2-5, with TRBD2 identical over 7 bases. CDR1 is LGHDT and CDR2 is YNNKEL in the germline V gene (reference sequence). CDR3 length: 18 amino acids. CDR3 DNA: TGTGCCAGCAGCCAAGAATCGGTTGGGGGGGTAGGCCAAGAGACCCGGTACTTC. Protein sequence: CASSQESVGGVGQETRYF.

The sample holds a few counts of this clonotype. The V and J genes are TRBV23-1 and TRBJ1-5, with D unresolved. TRBV23-1 is an ORF for which the function is uncertain. The CDR3 runs 13 residues. Trimming left V 4 bases short and J 6 bases short, with 10 bases between. CDR3 bases: TGCGCCAGCAGTCCCCTAGGTAGTCAGCCCCAGCATTTT. Encoded protein: CASSPLGSQPQHF.

The gene calls are TRBV5-1 and TRBJ2-1, with 8 bases aligning to TRBD1. V lost 4 bases, J lost 8 bases, and 2 bases stayed unmatched. The CDR3 extends over 12 amino acids. CDR1 is SGHRS and CDR2 is YFSETQ in the germline V gene. CDR3 nucleotides: TGCGCCAGCAGCGCAGGGGGCGATGAGCAGTTCTTC. As protein: CASSAGGDEQFF.

This clonotype has ten or more counts. The chain combines TRBV4-2 with TRBJ2-5, with TRBD2 as a possible D gene (5 bases). Trimming shortened V by 0 bases and J by 0 bases, and 8 bases separated the two germline ends. Germline V CDR1 and CDR2: LGHNA, YNFKEQ. This CDR3 is 15 amino acids long. This chain's CDR3 is CASSQDPSNQETQYF. The CDR3 nucleotides are TGTGCCAGCAGCCAAGATCCTAGCAACCAAGAGACCCAGTACTTC.

The V and J genes are TRBV24-1 and TRBJ1-5; D unclear. V lost 4 bases to trimming and J lost 5 bases, with 11 bases between them. The CDR3 runs 14 residues. CDR1 is KGHDR, CDR2 SFDVKD, per germline. CDR3 coding DNA: TGTGCCACCAGTGAGCTAGGACGGGATCAGCCCCAGCATTTT. Translated, it gives CATSELGRDQPQHF.

The J gene is TRBJ2-3, the V gene TRBV3-1; 11 nucleotides agree with TRBD2. V was clipped by 0 bases and J by 5 bases; unmatched bases: 7. The germline V gene has CDR1 LGHDT and CDR2 YNNKEL (reference sequence). The CDR3 runs to 17 residues. CDR3 DNA: TGTGCCAGCAGCCAAGAGACTAGCGGGGTACTTCGAGATACGCAGTATTTT. Encoded protein: CASSQETSGVLRDTQYF.

In the case of this clonotype: The germline gene is not matched at one end of the junction; a read error may be the cause. V usage is TRBV29-1 and J usage is TRBJ2-5; unclear D gene. CDR1 is SQVTM and CDR2 is ANQGSEA in the germline V gene. This CDR3 is built from 12 residues. The chain's CDR3 is CSVQENAYEQCF. The CDR3 DNA follows: TGCAGCGTTCAGGAAAACGCCTACGAGCAGTGCTTC.

This clonotype was recorded a few times. The chain recombines TRBV7-2 with TRBJ2-1; 15 bases map to TRBD2. V was pared by 7 bases and J by 6 bases, with 7 bases of the junction left unmatched. The germline V gene encodes CDR1 SGHTA and CDR2 FQGNSA. This CDR3 spans 16 amino acids. CDR3 sequence reads: CASTIGLAGGLNEQFF. The CDR3, as DNA: TGTGCCAGCACCATTGGACTAGCGGGGGGGCTCAATGAGCAGTTCTTC. The variable domain in full, with the rest retrieved from reference TRBV7-2 and TRBJ2-1, is GAGVSQSPSNKVTEKGKDVELRCDPISGHTALYWYRQSLGQGLEFLIYFQGNSAPDKSGLPSDRFSAERTGGSVSTLTIQRTQQEDSAVYLCASTIGLAGGLNEQFFGPGTRLTVL.

This clonotype was observed a few times. An end of the junction does not agree with germline; a read error may underlie this. This rearrangement joins TRBV7-2 to TRBJ2-1, with D unresolved. The CDR3 spans 9 residues. Germline assignment: CDR1 SGHTA and CDR2 FQGNSA. The CDR3 protein is CASSFANYF. Here the CDR3 DNA reads TGTGCCAGCAGCTTCGCCAATTACTTC. The variable domain in full, completed from reference TRBV7-2 and TRBJ2-1, reads GAGVSQSPSNKVTEKGKDVELRCDPISGHTALYWYRQSLGQGLEFLIYFQGNSAPDKSGLPSDRFSAERTGGSVSTLTIQRTQQEDSAVYLCASSFANYFGPGTRLTVL.

This clonotype was found a few times. The CDR3 here is CASDHRGGRDSYEQYF. The CDR3 DNA reads as TGTGCCAGCGACCACCGGGGGGGACGTGATAGCTACGAGCAGTACTTC. J is TRBJ2-7 and V is TRBV11-2, with 8 bases that match TRBD2. From germline, CDR1 is SGHAT and CDR2 FQNNGV. The CDR3 is 16 amino acids. Trimming at V came to 8 bases and at J to 3 bases, leaving 15 bases not matched to a gene.

This clonotype has a handful of counts. This chain uses TRBV28 with TRBJ2-7, with D tentatively TRBD2 (7 bases). The germline CDR1 and CDR2 sequences are MDHEN and SYDVKM. Trimming took 4 bases from V and 8 from J, leaving 30 bases between them. The CDR3 runs to 18 residues. This CDR3 is CASSSPGGPGEGDAKQYF. Written as DNA, the CDR3 is TGTGCCAGCAGTTCCCCGGGGGGCCCAGGGGAAGGGGATGCGAAGCAGTACTTC.

This clonotype was detected only a few times. This rearrangement joins TRBV7-2 to TRBJ1-2; tentative D call: TRBD1 (6 bases). From germline, CDR1 is SGHTA and CDR2 FQGNSA. V lost 6 bases, J lost 3 bases, and 11 bases lay in between. The CDR3 has 13 amino acids. CDR3 DNA sequence: TGTGCCAGCAGTGAAGGGGGGTACTATGGCTACACCTTC. Amino acids: CASSEGGYYGYTF.

CDR3: CASSPGVQEGAEQYF. The CDR3 nucleotides read TGTGCCAGCTCACCCGGTGTCCAGGAAGGAGCCGAGCAGTACTTC. The J gene is TRBJ2-7, the V gene TRBV18; D ambiguous. This CDR3 contains 15 residues. V dropped 3 bases and J dropped 6 bases, with 18 bases sitting between them. Germline lookup yields CDR1 KGHSH and CDR2 LQKENI.

The V and J genes are TRBV5-1 and TRBJ1-2; D perhaps matches TRBD1 (6 bases). The CDR3 loop spans 13 amino acids. Per the germline V gene, CDR1 is SGHRS and CDR2 is YFSETQ. V dropped 4 bases and J dropped 8 bases, with 15 bases sitting between them. CDR3 in amino acids: CASSQAQGNGYTF. The DNA of the CDR3 is TGCGCCAGCAGCCAGGCGCAGGGGAACGGCTACACCTTC.

On this clonotype: Relative to the germline gene, one junction end is altered; a read error may explain this. The rearrangement links TRBV29-1 to TRBJ2-1, with 14 nucleotides matching TRBD2. CDR1 and CDR2 (germline): SQVTM, ANQGSEA. The CDR3 length is 18 residues. The CDR3 reads CSVDGTSGRSVSYNEQFF. CDR3 nucleotides: TGTAGCGTTGACGGGACTAGCGGGAGATCCGTATCCTACAATGAGCAGTTCTTC.

The rearrangement links TRBV7-9 to TRBJ2-3; D not resolved. CDR3 length equals 14 residues. Germline values: CDR1 SEHNR, CDR2 FQNEAQ (reference sequence). Trimming stripped 4 bases from V and 0 bases from J, with 8 bases between. The CDR3 sequence is CASSSSRSTDTQYF. The CDR3 DNA sequence: TGTGCCAGCAGCTCCTCCCGGAGCACAGATACGCAGTATTTT.